The rows below give T cell receptor beta chains drawn from one sample of a study of CD8 T cells in Susac syndrome. TCRdb called the immunoSEQ multiplex PCR reads again in MiXCR, with one record for every CDR3 protein. In the table there are over 150,000 distinct CDR3 sequences, approximately 95% of which are singletons. Specimen: CD4+ T cells from PBMCs. Source of these receptors: a human donor with Susac syndrome. Each CDR3 is given with its conserved first and last residue. A D gene is named only where the DNA matches it firmly. Clone size is shown for a subset of rows, as once, few, many or a class of expanded clone.

cdr3_nt cdr3_aa v_call d_call clone_size j_call
TGTGCCAGCAGACTCCGGTACAGGCAAGATCCTTACGAGCAGTACTTC CASRLRYRQDPYEQYF TRBV6-1 NA NA TRBJ2-7
TGTGCCAGCAGCCCAGGGGACCTCGCCCTGAACACTGAAGCTTTCTTT CASSPGDLALNTEAFF TRBV7-2 NA NA TRBJ1-1
TGTGCCTGGAGTGTTCAGGGGAACACTGAAGCTTTCTTT CAWSVQGNTEAFF TRBV30 NA NA TRBJ1-1
TGTGCCAGCAGCCACACGTTGACGTTGTACCAAGAGACCCAGTACTTC CASSHTLTLYQETQYF TRBV3-1 NA NA TRBJ2-5
TGTGCCAGCAGCTTGGGGGTTGCCGACGGGGAGCTGTTTTTT CASSLGVADGELFF TRBV11-3 NA NA TRBJ2-2
TGTGCCAGCAGCTTAGAGAACACCGGGGAGCTGTTTTTT CASSLENTGELFF TRBV11-2 NA few TRBJ2-2
TGCAGCGTTGAAATGACTAGCAGGGCAGATACGCAGTATTTT CSVEMTSRADTQYF TRBV29-1 TRBD2 once TRBJ2-3
TGTGCCTGGAGTGCCTTTAGCGGGAGAAACTACGAGCAGTACTTC CAWSAFSGRNYEQYF TRBV30 TRBD2 NA TRBJ2-7
TGTGCCAGCAGCGTAGAAAGGACAGGGGGCGGCTACACCTTC CASSVERTGGGYTF TRBV9 TRBD1 NA TRBJ1-2
TGCGCCAGCAGCCCGCAACCCGGGACTAGCGGGAGCAATGAGCAGTTCTTC CASSPQPGTSGSNEQFF TRBV5-1 TRBD2 NA TRBJ2-1
TGTGCCAGCAGCTTACTAGCGGGCCACACAGATACGCAGTATTTT CASSLLAGHTDTQYF TRBV7-8 TRBD2 NA TRBJ2-3
TGCAGTGCTTCCGACGGAGGGACCCAGTACTTC CSASDGGTQYF TRBV20-1 NA NA TRBJ2-5
TGCAGCGCAGCGGACAGGGTGAACTATGGCTACACCTTC CSAADRVNYGYTF TRBV29-1 TRBD1 NA TRBJ1-2
TGTGCCAGCAGTCATCTTGAGGTGCTGGGCTACACCTTC CASSHLEVLGYTF TRBV11-2 NA NA TRBJ1-2
TGTGCCAGCAGTCGTAGAGTGGGGAACACTGAAGCTTTCTTT CASSRRVGNTEAFF TRBV9 NA NA TRBJ1-1
TGTGCCAGCAGACTACGTGGGGACACTGAAGCTTTCTTT CASRLRGDTEAFF TRBV7-2 NA NA TRBJ1-1
TGTGCCACCAGCCCGAACCGGGCGGGGGCACCCCTCCACTTT CATSPNRAGAPLHF TRBV24-1 NA NA TRBJ1-6
TGTGCCAGCAGGGGAATCGCCAATCAGCCCCAGCATTTT CASRGIANQPQHF TRBV6-6 NA NA TRBJ1-5
TGCAGCGTTGTACAGTTACCGAACACTGAAGCTTTCTTT CSVVQLPNTEAFF TRBV29-1 NA NA TRBJ1-1
TGTGCCAGCAGCCCCCCTTCGCATGGACAGGTCAGGTTCGATGGCTACACCTTC CASSPPSHGQVRFDGYTF TRBV28 TRBD1 NA TRBJ1-2
TGCGCCAGCAGCGACGGACAGGGCGTCAATCAGCCCCAGCATTTT CASSDGQGVNQPQHF TRBV5-1 TRBD1 NA TRBJ1-5
TGTGCCAGCAGCTTGGACCCTAGCGGAGAGACCCAGTACTTC CASSLDPSGETQYF TRBV5-4 TRBD2 once TRBJ2-5
TGCAGTGCTAGACCCCACTCGGCGGCGGGTGGCAACACAGATACGCAGTATTTT CSARPHSAAGGNTDTQYF TRBV20-1 NA NA TRBJ2-3
TGCAGCGTTGTGGACGGCTACGAGCAGTACTTC CSVVDGYEQYF TRBV29-1 NA NA TRBJ2-7
TGTGCCAGCGGCAGATTGAACACTGAAGCTTTCTTT CASGRLNTEAFF TRBV5-4 NA NA TRBJ1-1
TGCGCCAGCAGCTTGGCCGGGGATCCGGCAACTAATGAAAAACTGTTTTTT CASSLAGDPATNEKLFF TRBV5-1 NA NA TRBJ1-4
TGCAGTGCCCCGGGGGGGAGAGGTCCAGATACGCAGTATTTT CSAPGGRGPDTQYF TRBV20-1 TRBD2 NA TRBJ2-3
TGCAGCGTTGTACGGGGACAGGGCCAGGGCTACACCTTC CSVVRGQGQGYTF TRBV29-1 TRBD1 NA TRBJ1-2
TGCAGTGCTTACGGACAGGACGGCTATGGCTACACCTTC CSAYGQDGYGYTF TRBV20-1 TRBD1 NA TRBJ1-2
TGCAGTGCTTATATTCGACAGGGAACTTCCTACGAGCAGTACTTC CSAYIRQGTSYEQYF TRBV20-1 TRBD1 NA TRBJ2-7
TGTGCCCGAGTAGGTTCACCCCTCCACTTT CARVGSPLHF TRBV25-1 NA NA TRBJ1-6
TGCAGTGCTAGAGATGAGGCTAGAAAGCAGTTCTTC CSARDEARKQFF TRBV20-1 NA NA TRBJ2-1
TGTGCCACCACCGAACCGGGACTGATCACAGATACGCAGTATTTT CATTEPGLITDTQYF TRBV15 NA NA TRBJ2-3
TGTGCCAGCAGTTCCCCCCAACAAGCCTCTGGGGCCAACGTCCTGACTTTC CASSSPQQASGANVLTF TRBV28 NA NA TRBJ2-6
TGCAGTGCCCGAGCCGACGTCAGTTATTGGAATGAGCAGTTCTTC CSARADVSYWNEQFF TRBV20-1 NA NA TRBJ2-1
TGTGCCAGCAGCTTGCGGGGAGGAGTAGAGACCCAGTACTTC CASSLRGGVETQYF TRBV11-2 NA NA TRBJ2-5
TGCAGTGCCCCGGGACTATACGAGCAGTACTTC CSAPGLYEQYF TRBV20-1 TRBD2 NA TRBJ2-7
TGCAGTGCTAGACCCATGACAGGGCTTAACTATGGCTACACCTTC CSARPMTGLNYGYTF TRBV20-1 TRBD1 NA TRBJ1-2
TGCAGTGCTAGCCCTATGATTATAGGTAATGACGAGCAGTTCTTC CSASPMIIGNDEQFF TRBV20-1 NA NA TRBJ2-1
TGTGCCTGGAGTCTATTAACAGGGGGCGTAGGCGGCTACACCTTC CAWSLLTGGVGGYTF TRBV30 TRBD1 NA TRBJ1-2
TGTGCCTGGAGTGTAGGCGCAGGGGATCAGCCCCAGCATTTT CAWSVGAGDQPQHF TRBV30 NA NA TRBJ1-5
TGCGCCAGCAGCTTGGCCGAGGCGTCCCTAAGGGCCAACGTCCTGACTTTC CASSLAEASLRANVLTF TRBV5-1 NA NA TRBJ2-6
TGTGCCAGCAGCCAATCCCTGGGACTAGCGGGAGTTGGGCTAGAGACCCAGTACTTC CASSQSLGLAGVGLETQYF TRBV9 TRBD2 NA TRBJ2-5
TGTGCCACCAGCATTACGGAAGAGCAGTTCTTC CATSITEEQFF TRBV15 NA NA TRBJ2-1
TGTGCCAGCTCACCCTCCAGGCAGACGAACACCGGGGAGCTGTTTTTT CASSPSRQTNTGELFF TRBV18 NA NA TRBJ2-2
TGTGCCAGCAGATCACAAAACATTCAGTACTTC CASRSQNIQYF TRBV7-2 NA NA TRBJ2-4
TGCAGTGCTTGGGAGGGGAGCACAGATACGCAGTATTTT CSAWEGSTDTQYF TRBV20-1 TRBD2 NA TRBJ2-3
TGTGCCAGCAGTGGTTTGATCGAGCAGTACTTC CASSGLIEQYF TRBV28 NA once TRBJ2-7
TGCGCCAGCAGCTCCGCGGGGCAGCGGGGGGGAGGTGGCACAGATACGCAGTATTTT CASSSAGQRGGGGTDTQYF TRBV5-1 TRBD2 NA TRBJ2-3
TGTGCCACCAGCAGAGAGGAGAACACTGAAGCTTTCTTT CATSREENTEAFF TRBV15 NA once TRBJ1-1
TGTGCCAGCAGTTACCAGGGACAGGCCTATGGCTACACCTTC CASSYQGQAYGYTF TRBV6-5 TRBD1 NA TRBJ1-2
TGTGCCACCACGGGACAGGGAAACGAGCAGTACTTC CATTGQGNEQYF TRBV24-1 TRBD1 NA TRBJ2-7
TGTGCCAGCAGCCTGGGGACAGGGACTTTGCCAGAGACCCAGTACTTC CASSLGTGTLPETQYF TRBV3-1 TRBD1 NA TRBJ2-5
TGTGCCAGCAGCCCTAGCCGGGACAGGGTGATCTTC CASSPSRDRVIF TRBV7-9 TRBD1 NA TRBJ1-2
TGTGCCAGCAGCGGAGGGTCTATAAATCAGCCCCAGCATTTT CASSGGSINQPQHF TRBV7-2 NA NA TRBJ1-5